These T cell receptor beta chains were read from a single sample in a study of Ad26.COV2.S vaccination and SARS-CoV-2 variants. Only in-frame clones appear in the TCRdb table, and some are missing; sequencing was by immunoSEQ multiplex PCR. This repertoire shows around 250,000 clones, around 87% found once; its top ten account for more than 2.5%. The sequenced sample was peripheral blood, obtained in a trial of Ad26.COV2.S vaccine versus placebo. These receptors were obtained from a person aged 18 to 59 who received the Ad26.COV2.S COVID-19 vaccine or a placebo. CDR3s include the opening cysteine and the closing phenylalanine or tryptophan. Fields, in order: D gene, J gene, clone size, V gene, CDR3 protein, CDR3 DNA. A D gene is named only where the DNA matches it firmly. Clone size is stated in some rows and not others, as once, few, many or a class when expanded.

TRBD1,TRBJ1-1,-,TRBV18,CASSPPSQGTEAFF,TGTGCCAGCTCACCACCGTCACAGGGGACTGAAGCTTTCTTT
-,TRBJ1-2,-,TRBV18,CASSPTWEAGINYGYTF,TGTGCCAGCTCACCAACTTGGGAGGCAGGGATTAACTATGGCTACACCTTC
TRBD1,TRBJ1-2,-,TRBV11-2,CASSLGGQGFYGYTF,TGTGCCAGCAGCTTAGGAGGACAGGGTTTCTATGGCTACACCTTC
-,TRBJ1-3,-,TRBV30,CAWSPDSRSGNTIYF,TGTGCCTGGAGTCCTGACAGTCGCTCTGGAAACACCATATATTTT
TRBD2,TRBJ2-2,-,TRBV27,CASSTGLARNTGELFF,TGTGCCAGCAGTACGGGACTAGCAAGGAACACCGGGGAGCTGTTTTTT
TRBD1,TRBJ1-5,-,TRBV3-1/TRBV3-2,CASSQAGTAEPQHF,TGTGCCAGCAGCCAAGCGGGGACAGCAGAGCCCCAGCATTTT
-,TRBJ2-5,-,TRBV6-5,CASSRAPRETQYF,TGTGCCAGCAGCCGGGCCCCCAGGGAGACCCAGTACTTC
-,TRBJ1-1,-,TRBV5-1,CASSFDRPNTEAFF,TGCGCCAGCAGTTTCGACAGGCCGAACACTGAAGCTTTCTTT
-,TRBJ1-1,-,TRBV7-2,CASSGGLNTEAFF,TGTGCCAGCAGTGGGGGCTTGAACACTGAAGCTTTCTTT
TRBD2,TRBJ2-7,-,TRBV27,CASSLLGASGIYEQYF,TGTGCCAGCAGTTTATTGGGCGCTAGCGGGATCTACGAGCAGTACTTC
-,TRBJ2-1,once,TRBV11-2,CASSLETSYNEQFF,TGTGCCAGCAGCTTAGAAACTAGTTACAATGAGCAGTTCTTC
TRBD2,TRBJ2-7,few,TRBV5-1,CASSLVAGVLYEQYF,TGCGCCAGCAGCTTGGTAGCGGGAGTCCTCTACGAGCAGTACTTC
-,TRBJ2-1,-,TRBV19,CASSILPSFYNEQFF,TGTGCCAGTAGTATATTGCCCTCTTTTTACAATGAGCAGTTCTTC
TRBD1,TRBJ1-2,-,TRBV6-5,CASSTQGYGYTF,TGTGCCAGCAGTACACAGGGGTATGGCTACACCTTC
-,TRBJ1-5,-,TRBV12-5,CASAIGLDQPQHF,TGTGCTAGTGCCATTGGGCTCGATCAGCCCCAGCATTTT
-,TRBJ1-3,few,TRBV6-2/TRBV6-3,CASSDRGAPGNTIYF,TGTGCCAGCAGTGATCGGGGGGCGCCGGGAAACACCATATATTTT
-,TRBJ1-5,-,TRBV3-1/TRBV3-2,CASSLRRDDPQPQHF,TGTGCCAGCAGCCTCCGACGGGACGATCCGCAGCCCCAGCATTTT